This T cell receptor beta chain was identified in a study of T-cell reconstitution after alpha-beta-depleted transplantation in children. Study findings and constraints: Counts and diversity of T cells one year after transplant came mostly from newly produced T cells. There were reportedly several hundred expanded graft clones from which alpha-beta T cells came about two months after transplant.

Regarding this clonotype: Its antigen is currently unknown. Its ends do not fully match the called genes, so a read error is possible.

Researchers prepared the TCRbeta library using unique molecular identifiers, the study reports. TCRdb reprocessed the PCR reads with MiXCR, giving one entry per CDR3 protein. This table holds a few hundred thousand distinct CDR3 sequences, approximately 41% found once. Sequences were derived from PBMCs, sampled before TCRalphabeta/CD19-depleted stem cell transplant. The sequence came from a girl aged 2-10 years with aplastic anemia, due to receive a stem cell transplant.

The CDR3 here is CSVGPEGTNEKLFF. The DNA for the CDR3 is TGCAGCGTAGGGCCGGAAGGAACTAATGAAAAACTATTTTTT. V usage is TRBV29-1 and J usage is TRBJ1-4; no reliable D call. The CDR3 length is 14 residues. Germline CDR1 is SQVTM and CDR2 is ANQGSEA.